The count of the clone carrying this TCR beta chain is one. No antigen is known for it. Sample barcodes were added at both library ends during cDNA synthesis. Authors' methods: Clonotypes per individual ranged from about 85,000 to nearly 550,000. TCRdb analysed the 5' RACE reads with MiXCR anew, one entry per CDR3 protein. The V and J calls, along with clone size, are taken from TCRdb and not from the paper's own processing. The sample consists of hundreds of thousands of distinct CDR3 sequences, about 28% of them appearing once. The data derive from a study of identical twins' blood T cells. Findings and caveats of the study: Out-of-frame TCRbeta clonotypes reportedly had markedly more similar V usage in twins than unrelated donors. Twin similarity might stem from environmental factors, not only genetics.

The TCR comes from a woman aged 18 to 55 in good health. The specimen was PBMCs.

The CDR3 sequence: CSDTGRNTEAFF. In nucleotides, the CDR3 is TGCAGCGATACGGGACGGAACACTGAAGCTTTCTTT. The J gene is TRBJ1-1, the V gene TRBV29-1; a possible D gene is TRBD1 (5 bases). From germline, CDR1 is SQVTM and CDR2 ANQGSEA. The CDR3 runs to 12 residues. With 7 bases removed from V and 1 base from J, the gap between germline ends came to 10 bases.